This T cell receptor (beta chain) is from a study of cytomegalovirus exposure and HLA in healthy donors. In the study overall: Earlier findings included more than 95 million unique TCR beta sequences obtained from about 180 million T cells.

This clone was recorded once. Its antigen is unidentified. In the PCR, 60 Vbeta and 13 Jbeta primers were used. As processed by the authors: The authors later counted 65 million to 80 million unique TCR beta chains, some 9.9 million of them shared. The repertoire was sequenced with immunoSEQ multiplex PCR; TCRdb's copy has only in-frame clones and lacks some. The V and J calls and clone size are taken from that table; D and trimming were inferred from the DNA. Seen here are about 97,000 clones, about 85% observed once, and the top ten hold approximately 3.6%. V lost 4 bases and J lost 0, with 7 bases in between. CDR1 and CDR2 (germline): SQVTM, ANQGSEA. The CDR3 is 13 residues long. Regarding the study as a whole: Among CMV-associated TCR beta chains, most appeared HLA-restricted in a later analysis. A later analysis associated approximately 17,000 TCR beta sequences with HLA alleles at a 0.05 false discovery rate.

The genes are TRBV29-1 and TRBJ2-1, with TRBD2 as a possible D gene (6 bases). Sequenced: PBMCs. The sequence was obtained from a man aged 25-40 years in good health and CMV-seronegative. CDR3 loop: CSVVGGSYNEQFF. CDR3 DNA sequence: TGCAGCGTTGTCGGGGGCTCCTACAATGAGCAGTTCTTC.